Following are 26 T cell receptor beta chains from one sample sequenced in a study of CD8 T cells in Susac syndrome (dated by TCRdb to the late 2010s). The method was the immunoSEQ multiplex PCR assay. RNA was extracted using the RNeasy kit, and roughly 0.5 to 1 ug of the RNA was reverse transcribed with random hexamers. TCRdb reprocessed the public reads (quality trimming at Q25 with fastp, clone calling with MiXCR) and kept in-frame beta chains. One record per CDR3 amino acid sequence lists the most common genes and DNA. The table for this sample lists about 180,000 distinct CDR3 sequences; roughly 94% of them were counted only once. Over 0.095% of the sample is taken by the ten largest. The material sequenced was CD4+ T cells from PBMCs. All receptors derive from a human donor with Susac syndrome.

The chain joins TRBV29-1 to TRBJ2-5; D could derive from TRBD1 or TRBD2 (5 bases each). The CDR3 consists of 15 residues. Germline CDR1 reads SQVTM; CDR2 reads ANQGSEA. With 4 bases removed from V and 2 bases from J, the gap between germline ends came to 17 bases. This CDR3 reads CSVGSGPVLQETQYF. CDR3 DNA sequence: TGCAGCGTTGGATCGGGGCCAGTCCTTCAAGAGACCCAGTACTTC.

A single count supports this clonotype. J is TRBJ1-1 and V is TRBV9; D perhaps matches TRBD1 (6 bases). Germline V gene lookup returns CDR1 SGDLS and CDR2 YYNGEE. The CDR3 sequence is 14 residues long. Trimming pared 2 bases from V and 0 bases from J, leaving 8 bases between. This CDR3 reads CASSVGGMNTEAFF. CDR3 in DNA: TGTGCCAGCAGCGTGGGGGGCATGAACACTGAAGCTTTCTTT.

The chain combines TRBV20-1 with TRBJ2-7, with TRBD1 as a possible D gene (6 bases). This CDR3 comprises 13 residues. V was cut by 6 bases and J by 0 bases, with 12 bases left in between. Germline V gene data show CDR1 as DFQATT and CDR2 as SNEGSKA (reference sequence). The CDR3 sequence is CSAWGHSSYEQYF. CDR3 nucleotides: TGCAGTGCCTGGGGACATAGCTCCTACGAGCAGTACTTC.

The CDR3 loop reads CASGQGTRTGGNQPQHF. The CDR3 DNA follows: TGTGCTAGTGGCCAAGGTACTAGGACAGGGGGCAATCAGCCCCAGCATTTT. The chain recombines TRBV12-5 with TRBJ1-5, with 9 bases that match TRBD1. The CDR3 is made up of 17 amino acids. Germline V CDR1 and CDR2: LGHNT, FRNRAP. The junction had 11 bases not matched to a gene; V was cut back by 6 bases and J by 2 bases.

J is TRBJ2-3 and V is TRBV6-6; D gene uncertain. The CDR3 loop spans 14 amino acids. V lost 2 bases, J lost 4 bases, and 10 bases lay in between. The germline V gene encodes CDR1 MNHNY and CDR2 SVGAGI (reference sequence). The CDR3 DNA sequence: TGTGCCAGCAGTTACATTGCTCAGGCAGATACGCAGTATTTT. Amino acid sequence: CASSYIAQADTQYF.

The chain couples TRBV3-1 to TRBJ2-7; D uncertain. CDR1 and CDR2 from the germline V gene are LGHDT and YNNKEL (reference sequence). There are 16 residues in the CDR3. The V gene lost 6 bases and the J gene lost 9 bases, with 27 bases spanning the gap. The CDR3 bases are TGTGCCAGCAGTTCAGAACCGGGCTTTAGGGAAGGCCGGCAGTACTTC. Its protein product is CASSSEPGFREGRQYF.

The gene calls are TRBV9 and TRBJ2-3; TRBD2 aligns across 8 bases. The V and J ends lost 0 bases and 0 bases, in that order; junction bases with no gene match: 6. Per the germline V gene, CDR1 is SGDLS and CDR2 is YYNGEE. This CDR3 is built from 17 residues. The CDR3 is CASSVAAGGPSTDTQYF. The CDR3 region has the DNA TGTGCCAGCAGCGTAGCTGCGGGGGGCCCTAGCACAGATACGCAGTATTTT.

A single count supports this clonotype. The V gene is TRBV12-3 or TRBV12-4, the J gene TRBJ2-7; D is unresolved. This CDR3 is 12 amino acids long. Deletions cut 5 bases from V and 1 base from J, with 6 bases between. The CDR3 reads CASSDPSYEQYF. The CDR3 DNA reads TGTGCCAGCAGTGATCCATCCTACGAGCAGTACTTC.

The V gene is TRBV4-1, the J gene TRBJ1-5, with D maybe TRBD1 (5 bases). V lost 2 bases, J lost 4 bases, and 18 bases lay in between. The CDR3 loop spans 17 amino acids. CDR1 is MGHRA, CDR2 YSYEKL, per germline. CDR3 nucleotide sequence: TGCGCCAGCAGCCAACGGGTGGGGGAGGGCGGGAATCAGCCCCAGCATTTT. Translating gives CASSQRVGEGGNQPQHF.

This sequence joins TRBV6-5 and TRBJ2-7; unclear D gene. Looked up from germline, CDR1 is MNHEY and CDR2 is SVGAGI. The CDR3 contains 12 residues. V was shortened by 2 bases and J by 2 bases, with 4 bases between the two germline ends. CDR3 residues: CASSYGPYEQYF. The CDR3 bases are TGTGCCAGCAGTTACGGTCCCTACGAGCAGTACTTC.

The V gene is TRBV5-4, the J gene TRBJ1-2, with D uncertain. The CDR3 is 13 amino acids. Per the germline V gene, CDR1 is SGHNT and CDR2 is YYREEE (reference sequence). Deletions cut 1 base from V and 0 bases from J, with 4 bases between. CDR3 nucleotide sequence: TGTGCCAGCAGCTTGAAAGCTAACTATGGCTACACCTTC. Translated, it gives CASSLKANYGYTF.

J is TRBJ1-1 and V is TRBV5-1; D not resolved. Germline CDR1 is SGHRS and CDR2 is YFSETQ. V was cut by 6 bases and J by 0 bases, with 18 bases left in between. The CDR3 contains 16 residues. CDR3 nucleotide sequence: TGCGCCAGCACCCCTTGGGAGGGAAGACTGAACACTGAAGCTTTCTTT. Its protein product is CASTPWEGRLNTEAFF.

The chain combines TRBV27 with TRBJ1-2; D gene unclear. Trimming left V 1 base short and J 5 bases short, with 14 bases between. Germline lookup yields CDR1 MNHEY and CDR2 SMNVEV (reference sequence). This CDR3 has 15 amino acids. The CDR3 DNA reads TGTGCCAGCAGTTTATACGGGCTCGCCCCGTATGGCTACACCTTC. Its protein product is CASSLYGLAPYGYTF.

This clonotype is a singleton in its sample. The chain couples TRBV9 to TRBJ2-3; D is possibly TRBD1 (5 bases). The ends were cut back, 0 bases at V and 3 bases at J, with 8 bases in the middle. Germline lookup yields CDR1 SGDLS and CDR2 YYNGEE. This CDR3 comprises 14 residues. The CDR3 protein is CASSVVGLTDTQYF. The CDR3 DNA follows: TGTGCCAGCAGCGTAGTGGGGCTTACAGATACGCAGTATTTT.

The chain links TRBV19 to TRBJ1-3, with a weak D call TRBD1 (5 bases). Trimming shortened V by 6 bases and J by 2 bases, and 8 bases separated the two germline ends. The CDR3 is 13 residues long. The V gene's germline CDR1 is LNHDA and CDR2 SQIVND (reference sequence). The CDR3 here is CASSPGPGNTIYF. As DNA, the CDR3 is TGTGCCAGTAGCCCGGGGCCTGGAAACACCATATATTTT.

This rearrangement joins TRBV20-1 to TRBJ1-1; D uncertain. Germline values: CDR1 DFQATT, CDR2 SNEGSKA (reference sequence). The CDR3 covers 12 residues. V was clipped by 3 bases and J by 2 bases, with 7 bases between them. CDR3 residues: CSARTKNTEAFF. Here the CDR3 DNA reads TGCAGTGCTAGGACAAAAAACACTGAAGCTTTCTTT.

This clonotype has a single count. The V gene is TRBV20-1, the J gene TRBJ2-7; TRBD1 agrees at 11 bases. Germline CDR1 is DFQATT and CDR2 is SNEGSKA (reference sequence). CDR3 size: 13 residues. V shed 3 bases and J 7 bases; nucleotides not matched to a gene: 5. CDR3 amino acids: CSASRTGGDEQYF. CDR3 in DNA: TGCAGTGCTAGTCGGACAGGGGGCGATGAGCAGTACTTC.

This clonotype came up once. The gene calls are TRBV29-1 and TRBJ1-2; the match to TRBD1 covers 7 bases. The J segment lost 4 bases and the V segment lost 5 bases, leaving 4 bases of the junction unmatched. Germline V gene lookup returns CDR1 SQVTM and CDR2 ANQGSEA. The CDR3 extends over 12 amino acids. DNA for the CDR3: TGCAGCGTTAGATGGACAGGCTATGGCTACACCTTC. Its translation is CSVRWTGYGYTF.

V and J are TRBV20-1 and TRBJ1-6; TRBD1 matches at 10 bases. The CDR3 covers 15 residues. Germline V gene lookup returns CDR1 DFQATT and CDR2 SNEGSKA (reference sequence). J lost 9 bases, V lost 6 bases, and 11 bases had no gene match. The chain's CDR3 is CSAHDRDRGISPLHF. The CDR3 region has the DNA TGCAGTGCCCACGACCGGGACAGGGGAATTTCACCCCTCCACTTT.

The CDR3 DNA is TGTGCCAGCAGTTTCGGCTCTGGAAACACCATATATTTT. Its translation is CASSFGSGNTIYF. The rearrangement uses TRBV12-3 or TRBV12-4 and TRBJ1-3; unclear D gene. The CDR3 runs to 13 residues. The V end was cut by 3 bases, the J end by 0 bases, with 3 bases between.

The genes are TRBV20-1 and TRBJ2-7, with TRBD1 identical over 8 bases. The CDR3 spans 15 residues. J was trimmed by 5 bases and V by 3 bases; bases with no gene match: 12. CDR1 is DFQATT and CDR2 is SNEGSKA in the germline V gene (reference sequence). The DNA for the CDR3 is TGCAGTGCTAGTATACGACAGGGGTTTCTGGACGAGCAGTACTTC. Amino acid sequence: CSASIRQGFLDEQYF.

J is TRBJ2-5 and V is TRBV19; 14 positions agree with TRBD2. The trim removed 5 bases at V and 7 bases at J, leaving 6 bases unmatched. From germline, CDR1 is LNHDA and CDR2 SQIVND (reference sequence). The CDR3 extends over 15 amino acids. The CDR3 loop is CASSVGTSGGATQYF. CDR3 DNA sequence: TGTGCCAGTAGTGTAGGGACTAGCGGGGGCGCGACCCAGTACTTC.

The J gene is TRBJ1-1, the V gene TRBV6-5, with 7 bases fitting TRBD1. The ends lost 6 bases at V and 1 base at J; junction bases unmatched: 8. Germline V gives CDR1 MNHEY, CDR2 SVGAGI. This CDR3 region has 15 residues. The CDR3: CASSPPTGTNTEAFF. The DNA for the CDR3 is TGTGCCAGCAGCCCACCGACAGGGACGAACACTGAAGCTTTCTTT.

Only a few counts were recorded for this clonotype. The rearrangement uses TRBV7-2 and TRBJ2-7, with 8 bases that match TRBD1. Germline values: CDR1 SGHTA, CDR2 FQGNSA. This CDR3 is 15 amino acids long. Germline trimming cut 1 base from V and 3 bases from J; bases unmatched to any gene: 5. CDR3 sequence: CASSLDPGGVYEQYF. CDR3 in DNA: TGTGCCAGCAGCTTAGATCCAGGGGGCGTCTACGAGCAGTACTTC.

For the CDR3, the DNA is TGTGCCAGCAGCAAACCGACAGGGCGGACTGAAGCTTTCTTT. Protein product: CASSKPTGRTEAFF. The chain employs TRBV5-4 and TRBJ1-1, with TRBD1 matching 7 bases. Germline V gives CDR1 SGHNT, CDR2 YYREEE (reference sequence). CDR3 length: 14 amino acids. V dropped 4 bases and J dropped 5; count of bases not matched to a gene: 8. The entire variable domain, with the rest obtained from reference TRBV5-4 and TRBJ1-1, is as follows: ETGVTQSPTHLIKTRGQQVTLRCSSQSGHNTVSWYQQALGQGPQFIFQYYREEENGRGNFPPRFSGLQFPNYSSELNVNALELDDSALYLCASSKPTGRTEAFFGQGTRLTVV.

The chain uses TRBV11-2 and TRBJ2-7, with 9 bases that match TRBD1. V dropped 7 bases and J dropped 4; count of bases not matched to a gene: 14. Germline CDR1 SGHAT, CDR2 FQNNGV. The CDR3 runs to 16 residues. This CDR3 is CASMRGAGTGRYEQYF. As DNA, the CDR3 is TGTGCCAGCATGAGAGGGGCTGGGACAGGGAGGTACGAGCAGTACTTC.